The subject of this entry is one T cell receptor beta chain. Its antigen is unknown. The junction does not match germline at one end; this may be a read error. The data are from a study of tumor and adjacent non-tumor tissue in lung cancer. RNA was extracted from bulk tissue without any cell sorting. Regarding the study as a whole: Top 100 clones took a larger repertoire share in normal lung. Shorter survival was associated with higher TCR diversity in tumors.

Three rounds of nested PCR, following a modified ARM-PCR protocol, produced the TCRbeta library. One entry per CDR3 protein results from TCRdb running MiXCR on the multiplex PCR reads. This table has around 200,000 distinct CDR3 sequences, 71% appearing once. CDR3 size: 15 residues. CDR1 and CDR2 (germline): LGHNA, YNFKEQ. The V gene is TRBV4-2, the J gene TRBJ2-3, with D perhaps TRBD2 (5 bases). The clonotype comes from a man aged 55-75 years with non-small cell lung cancer. The sequenced sample was lung tumor tissue. The CDR3: CASSQGEEGTDTLYF. The CDR3, as DNA: TGTGCCAGCAGCCAAGGGGAAGAGGGAACAGATACGCTGTATTTT.